The rows below give T cell receptor beta chains drawn from one sample of a study of cytomegalovirus exposure and HLA in healthy donors. Here immunoSEQ multiplex PCR was the method, and the copy in TCRdb shows in-frame clones only, minus some. This table has 160,000 or so clones, around 72% appearing once. Material for sequencing was PBMCs. The origin of the receptors is a woman aged 40 to 55 in good health and CMV-seropositive. The CDR3 runs from the conserved cysteine through the conserved F or W.

v_call	j_call	cdr3_aa
TRBV5-4	TRBJ2-3	CASGSGGGGDTQYF
TRBV6-1	TRBJ2-1	CASSATSGGSYNEQFF
TRBV7-9	TRBJ1-3	CASSFFSLSSGNTIYF
TRBV4-1	TRBJ1-2	CASSQGGTGGGYTF
TRBV29-1	TRBJ1-1	CSVADRREAFF
TRBV19	TRBJ2-5	CASSIVRGAQETQYF
TRBV2	TRBJ2-5	CATVLPSVQETQYF
TRBV5-6	TRBJ2-7	CASSSIRDRGNLVYEQYF
TRBV4-1	TRBJ2-2	CASSQEFGGAGGELFF
TRBV7-8	TRBJ1-6	CASSPRTGAHNSPLHF
TRBV6-4	TRBJ2-1	CASSDFAGEYNEQFF
TRBV7-9	TRBJ2-7	CASSLSPGQGRYEQYF
TRBV9	TRBJ2-7	CASSSAGGSYEQYF
TRBV30	TRBJ2-5	CAWSVSAGVFETQYF
TRBV7-9	TRBJ1-3	CASSLVLNTIYF
TRBV2	TRBJ1-5	CASSVTGIGNQPQHF
TRBV6-5	TRBJ1-2	CASSSDTFYGYTF
TRBV19	TRBJ2-3	CASSISGLGSVTDTQYF
TRBV5-6	TRBJ1-6	CASSLVTAIDSSYNSPLHF
TRBV5-1	TRBJ1-1	CASKPRLGHTEAFF
TRBV7-9	TRBJ2-1	CASSLNLAGSYNEQFF
TRBV28	TRBJ1-2	CASSLPGAREYGYTF
TRBV18	TRBJ1-5	CASSPPGNSEQPQHF
TRBV30	TRBJ1-2	CAWSVQNYGYTF
TRBV30	TRBJ1-6	CAWSRQGNNSPLHF
TRBV7-8	TRBJ2-1	CASSFGGGTNVDEQFF
TRBV11-2	TRBJ1-2	CASSGDRDYGYTF
TRBV7-9	TRBJ2-7	CSSSSEGGVFDHEQYF
TRBV28	TRBJ2-5	CASSLSDQETQYF
TRBV11-3	TRBJ2-3	CASSFEPEAVTDTQYF
TRBV7-9	TRBJ2-2	CSSSLIIGELFF
TRBV6-1	TRBJ2-5	CASSETGTGGVETQYF
TRBV4-3	TRBJ1-1	CASSHSARETEAFF
TRBV27	TRBJ1-1	CASSFISNTEAFF